This paragraph covers one T cell receptor beta chain sequence. Its antigen is unidentified. These data originate in a study of T-cell reconstitution after alpha-beta-depleted transplantation in children. Trimming shortened V by 1 base and J by 8 bases, and 14 bases separated the two germline ends. The CDR3 runs to 15 residues. Germline loops: CDR1 SGHNT, CDR2 YENEEA. The study, taken as a whole, reports: Surviving recipient T cells and intrathymic progenitors accounted for some patients' high TCRbeta diversity at day 60. By about two months after transplant, alpha-beta T cells reportedly arose from several hundred graft clones that had expanded. When one year had passed after transplant, most T-cell counts and diversity came from newly produced T cells.

For TCRbeta, the library was prepared with unique molecular identifiers. A single record per CDR3 protein comes from TCRdb applying MiXCR to the PCR reads. The sample contains hundreds of thousands of distinct CDR3 sequences, around 17% of which appear only once. V usage is TRBV11-3 and J usage is TRBJ2-2, with unresolved D. Here the sequenced sample was PBMCs, mostly from graft donor cells, taken 360 days after TCRalphabeta/CD19-depleted stem cell transplant. This TCR was sampled from a male patient younger than 18 who had a stem cell transplant for acute lymphoblastic leukemia, so the T cells may come from the graft donor. This CDR3 is CASSLGWSSEGELFF. The CDR3 coding sequence is TGTGCCAGCAGCTTAGGATGGTCGAGTGAAGGGGAGCTGTTTTTT.